What follows is one TCR beta chain and its context. Germline CDR1 reads SGHRS; CDR2 reads YFSETQ. The CDR3 is made up of 13 amino acids. Trimming took off 0 bases at V and 2 bases at J, with 4 bases between the two ends. The sample comes from a study of blood T cell repertoires in COVID-19. Study details: The samples span acute and convalescent COVID-19 from the United States, Italy and Spain.

Those enrolled, adults aged roughly 18 to 95 years, came from about 24 US areas. Cohorts were assigned according to the clinical history that participants reported. Symptom resolution, clearance, or two negative PCRs marked donors in Cohort 3 as recovered. The assay was immunoSEQ multiplex PCR, and TCRdb's table has in-frame clones only and misses some. Among approximately 300,000 clones listed, about 92% were seen once. The V and J genes are TRBV5-1 and TRBJ2-3; D gene uncertain. The receptor comes from a woman aged 30 to 39 who had recovered from COVID-19. Sequenced input: PBMCs or T cells enriched from blood (not recorded which). DNA of the CDR3: TGCGCCAGCAGCTTGGGACTCACAGATACGCAGTATTTT. Translation: CASSLGLTDTQYF.